Listed below are T cell receptor beta chains from one sample, sequenced in a study of cytomegalovirus exposure and HLA in healthy donors. Method: immunoSEQ multiplex PCR; TCRdb's copy keeps in-frame clones and lacks some. This sample has about 170,000 clones, with roughly three quarters found just once. Sequenced material: PBMCs. These receptors were taken from a man aged 35-49 years in good health and CMV-seropositive. Each CDR3 is given with its conserved first and last residue. A D gene is named only where the DNA matches it firmly. Clone size is shown for a subset of rows, as once, few, many or a class of expanded clone.

size: -; J: TRBJ1-2; D: -; V: TRBV20-1; CDR3: CSAGYGYTF; DNA: TGCAGTGCCGGCTATGGCTACACCTTC
size: few; J: TRBJ2-7; D: TRBD1; V: TRBV29-1; CDR3: CSVEGRQGADEQYF; DNA: TGCAGCGTTGAAGGTCGACAGGGGGCCGACGAGCAGTACTTC
size: -; J: TRBJ1-1; D: -; V: TRBV19; CDR3: CAAEGRGATEAFF; DNA: TGTGCCGCCGAGGGCAGGGGCGCAACTGAAGCTTTCTTT
size: -; J: TRBJ2-5; D: -; V: TRBV6-5; CDR3: CASSYAAGVTETQYF; DNA: TGTGCCAGCAGTTACGCGGCAGGGGTGACGGAGACCCAGTACTTC
size: few; J: TRBJ1-5; D: TRBD1; V: TRBV4-1; CDR3: CASSPRGQASFGSNQPQHF; DNA: TGCGCCAGCAGCCCCAGGGGACAGGCCTCGTTCGGGAGCAATCAGCCCCAGCATTTT
size: -; J: TRBJ1-4; D: -; V: TRBV7-3; CDR3: CATFPGGSSLPLFF; DNA: TGTGCCACCTTCCCCGGGGGATCATCCCTTCCACTGTTTTTT
size: -; J: TRBJ1-2; D: -; V: TRBV10-3; CDR3: CAISVGGNTNYGYTF; DNA: TGTGCCATCAGTGTGGGGGGGAATACCAACTATGGCTACACCTTC
size: -; J: TRBJ1-1; D: -; V: TRBV6-1; CDR3: CASSSQANTEAFF; DNA: TGTGCCAGCAGTTCGCAAGCGAACACTGAAGCTTTCTTT
size: few; J: TRBJ2-3; D: -; V: TRBV6-5; CDR3: CASSYSGGESTDTQYF; DNA: TGTGCCAGCAGTTACTCGGGCGGGGAAAGCACAGATACGCAGTATTTT
size: -; J: TRBJ2-5; D: -; V: TRBV5-4; CDR3: CASSLERLAEQETQYF; DNA: TGTGCCAGCAGCTTGGAACGTCTGGCGGAACAAGAGACCCAGTACTTC
size: -; J: TRBJ1-2; D: TRBD1; V: TRBV6-5; CDR3: CASSYKPQGARGYTF; DNA: TGTGCCAGCAGTTACAAACCTCAGGGGGCGCGAGGCTACACCTTC
size: few; J: TRBJ2-7; D: TRBD1; V: TRBV19; CDR3: CASRDRAGYEQYF; DNA: TGTGCCAGTCGGGACAGGGCGGGGTACGAGCAGTACTTC
size: once; J: TRBJ2-3; D: -; V: TRBV28; CDR3: CASSPGGSTDTQYF; DNA: TGTGCCAGCAGTCCGGGGGGCTCCACAGATACGCAGTATTTT
size: -; J: TRBJ1-6; D: TRBD1; V: TRBV25-1; CDR3: CASSEAGQYNSPLHF; DNA: TGTGCCAGCAGTGAAGCGGGACAGTATAATTCGCCCCTCCACTTT
size: few; J: TRBJ1-3; D: -; V: TRBV11-2; CDR3: CASSSLRDTRSGNTIYF; DNA: TGTGCCAGCAGCTCACTCCGGGACACCCGCTCTGGAAACACCATATATTTT
size: few; J: TRBJ2-5; D: TRBD2; V: TRBV19; CDR3: CASSIPASGGCETQYF; DNA: TGTGCCAGTAGTATACCGGCTAGCGGGGGGTGTGAGACCCAGTACTTC
size: once; J: TRBJ1-1; D: TRBD1; V: TRBV7-8; CDR3: CASSQDRLKNTEAFF; DNA: TGTGCCAGCAGCCAGGACAGGTTAAAGAACACTGAAGCTTTCTTT
size: few; J: TRBJ2-7; D: -; V: TRBV2; CDR3: CASSRSPGDEQYF; DNA: TGTGCCAGCAGTCGCTCTCCAGGGGACGAGCAGTACTTC
size: -; J: TRBJ1-6; D: TRBD1; V: TRBV7-2; CDR3: CASSRPGQGGSPLHF; DNA: TGTGCCAGCAGCCGTCCGGGACAGGGCGGTTCACCCCTCCACTTT
size: few; J: TRBJ2-7; D: -; V: TRBV30; CDR3: CAWSGSAARAEQYF; DNA: TGTGCCTGGAGTGGCTCAGCGGCTAGGGCCGAGCAGTACTTC
size: once; J: TRBJ2-3; D: -; V: TRBV9; CDR3: CATQRETTDTQYF; DNA: TGTGCGACACAGAGGGAGACCACAGATACGCAGTATTTT
size: -; J: TRBJ2-7; D: TRBD2; V: TRBV15; CDR3: CATSRELSGTGLYEQYF; DNA: TGTGCCACCAGCAGGGAATTGAGCGGGACGGGGCTATACGAGCAGTACTTC
size: -; J: TRBJ1-5; D: -; V: TRBV5-1; CDR3: CASSFQGSGPQHF; DNA: TGCGCCAGCAGCTTTCAGGGCTCTGGGCCCCAGCATTTT
size: few; J: TRBJ2-7; D: TRBD1; V: TRBV27; CDR3: CASSLFGTGGLGSYEQYF; DNA: TGTGCCAGCAGTTTATTCGGGACAGGGGGCCTCGGCTCCTACGAGCAGTACTTC
size: -; J: TRBJ1-1; D: -; V: TRBV5-1; CDR3: CASSLRALGGHNTEAFF; DNA: TGCGCCAGCAGCTTGAGGGCTTTAGGAGGGCACAACACTGAAGCTTTCTTT
size: -; J: TRBJ2-6; D: -; V: TRBV2; CDR3: CASSGDTSSGANVLTF; DNA: TGTGCCAGCAGTGGAGACACTTCCTCTGGGGCCAACGTCCTGACTTTC
size: -; J: TRBJ2-3; D: TRBD2; V: TRBV7-2; CDR3: CASSSGRDGGTDTQYF; DNA: TGTGCCAGCAGTTCGGGGCGGGACGGGGGGACAGATACGCAGTATTTT
size: once; J: TRBJ2-1; D: -; V: TRBV9; CDR3: CASSVDGGSSYNEQFF; DNA: TGTGCCAGCAGCGTAGACGGGGGTAGCTCCTACAATGAGCAGTTCTTC
size: -; J: TRBJ2-5; D: TRBD1; V: TRBV27; CDR3: CASSLGQGAETQYF; DNA: TGTGCCAGCAGCCTGGGACAGGGGGCCGAGACCCAGTACTTC
size: -; J: TRBJ1-6; D: TRBD1; V: TRBV25-1; CDR3: CASRDRGGSPLHF; DNA: TGTGCCAGCAGAGACAGGGGAGGATCACCCCTCCACTTT
size: -; J: TRBJ2-5; D: -; V: TRBV7-9; CDR3: CASSLGGAGLGETQYF; DNA: TGTGCCAGCAGCTTAGGGGGCGCCGGGTTAGGCGAGACCCAGTACTTC
size: -; J: TRBJ2-7; D: -; V: TRBV15; CDR3: CATSSEAVYYEQYF; DNA: TGTGCCACCAGCAGCGAGGCGGTCTACTACGAGCAGTACTTC
size: -; J: TRBJ2-5; D: TRBD2; V: TRBV29-1; CDR3: CSVGTSGGVGYF; DNA: TGCAGTGTGGGAACTAGCGGGGGGGTTGGGTACTTC
size: -; J: TRBJ2-5; D: TRBD2; V: TRBV27; CDR3: CASSPGGEETQYF; DNA: TGTGCCAGCAGTCCGGGGGGTGAAGAGACCCAGTACTTC
size: -; J: TRBJ1-1; D: TRBD1; V: TRBV4-2; CDR3: CASRKDRINTEAFF; DNA: TGTGCCAGCAGGAAGGACAGGATCAACACTGAAGCTTTCTTT
size: few; J: TRBJ2-2; D: -; V: TRBV4-3; CDR3: CASSQLVLGTGELFF; DNA: TGCGCCAGCAGCCAGCTAGTGCTGGGCACCGGGGAGCTGTTTTTT
size: -; J: TRBJ2-3; D: TRBD1; V: TRBV7-8; CDR3: CASSPRQGIDTQYF; DNA: TGTGCCAGCAGCCCCAGACAGGGGATAGATACACAGTATTTT
size: -; J: TRBJ2-7; D: TRBD1; V: TRBV6-5; CDR3: CASSPRQGAYEQYF; DNA: TGTGCCAGCAGTCCCCGACAGGGGGCGTACGAGCAGTACTTC
size: -; J: TRBJ2-7; D: TRBD1; V: TRBV29-1; CDR3: CSVARDRAYEQYF; DNA: TGCAGCGTTGCCCGGGACAGGGCCTACGAGCAGTACTTC
size: -; J: TRBJ1-5; D: -; V: TRBV6-1; CDR3: CASSEREGRQPQHF; DNA: TGTGCCAGCAGTGAAAGGGAGGGGCGGCAGCCCCAGCATTTT
size: -; J: TRBJ2-4; D: -; V: TRBV2; CDR3: CASRAGQTNIQYF; DNA: TGTGCCAGCAGGGCTGGACAGACAAACATTCAGTACTTC
size: -; J: TRBJ2-7; D: -; V: TRBV2; CDR3: CASSEVRPTYEQYF; DNA: TGTGCCAGCAGTGAAGTCAGGCCTACCTACGAGCAGTACTTC
size: -; J: TRBJ2-7; D: -; V: TRBV7-8; CDR3: CASSNRQSSYEQYF; DNA: TGTGCCAGCAGCAACAGACAGTCCTCCTACGAGCAGTACTTC
size: once; J: TRBJ2-5; D: -; V: TRBV11-3; CDR3: CASSPTRKETQYF; DNA: TGTGCCAGCAGCCCCACTAGGAAAGAGACCCAGTACTTC
size: -; J: TRBJ1-2; D: -; V: TRBV2; CDR3: CASSGALQSGRRSGYTF; DNA: TGTGCCAGCAGTGGGGCCCTACAATCGGGGAGGCGGAGTGGCTACACCTTC
size: -; J: TRBJ2-2; D: TRBD2; V: TRBV7-3; CDR3: CASSLSGGPNTGELFF; DNA: TGTGCCAGCAGCCTTAGCGGGGGGCCGAACACCGGGGAGCTGTTTTTT
size: -; J: TRBJ1-1; D: -; V: TRBV18; CDR3: CASSPRGVSTEAFF; DNA: TGTGCCAGCTCACCAAGGGGCGTGAGCACTGAAGCTTTCTTT
size: -; J: TRBJ2-7; D: TRBD1; V: TRBV11-2; CDR3: CASSSLRDSSYEQYF; DNA: TGTGCCAGCAGCTCCTTACGGGACAGTTCCTACGAGCAGTACTTC
size: -; J: TRBJ1-2; D: -; V: TRBV25-1; CDR3: CASSESGARRNYGYTF; DNA: TGTGCCAGCAGTGAATCAGGGGCCAGAAGGAACTATGGCTACACCTTC
size: once; J: TRBJ2-1; D: TRBD2; V: TRBV13; CDR3: CASSLDLAGAEHSYNEQFF; DNA: TGTGCCAGCAGCTTAGATCTAGCGGGGGCCGAACACTCCTACAATGAGCAGTTCTTC
size: few; J: TRBJ1-5; D: -; V: TRBV9; CDR3: CASSERGGDNQPQHF; DNA: TGTGCCAGCAGCGAGCGGGGGGGAGACAATCAGCCCCAGCATTTT
size: -; J: TRBJ2-5; D: TRBD1; V: TRBV5-1; CDR3: CASSPGTAKETQYF; DNA: TGCGCCAGCAGCCCCGGGACAGCCAAAGAGACCCAGTACTTC
size: once; J: TRBJ2-1; D: -; V: TRBV7-9; CDR3: CASRPLGGSEWGSYNEQFF; DNA: TGTGCCAGCAGACCTTTGGGAGGTTCGGAGTGGGGCTCCTACAATGAGCAGTTCTTC
size: -; J: TRBJ1-6; D: -; V: TRBV2; CDR3: CASSGVGVDSPLHF; DNA: TGTGCCAGCAGTGGAGTAGGGGTTGATTCACCCCTCCACTTT
size: -; J: TRBJ2-1; D: -; V: TRBV19; CDR3: CASSTDTYYNEQFF; DNA: TGTGCCAGTAGCACCGACACGTACTACAATGAGCAGTTCTTC
size: few; J: TRBJ2-7; D: -; V: TRBV14; CDR3: CASSQSTGQQYF; DNA: TGTGCCAGCAGCCAATCAACAGGCCAACAATACTTC
size: -; J: TRBJ2-3; D: TRBD2; V: TRBV19; CDR3: CASSLRILAGVTDTQYF; DNA: TGTGCCAGTAGTCTCAGAATACTAGCGGGGGTCACAGATACGCAGTATTTT
size: few; J: TRBJ1-6; D: -; V: TRBV11-2; CDR3: CASSRDRPSSYNSPLHF; DNA: TGTGCCAGCAGCCGTGACAGGCCGAGCTCCTATAATTCACCCCTCCACTTT
size: once; J: TRBJ1-2; D: -; V: TRBV30; CDR3: CAWTQDTYGYTF; DNA: TGTGCCTGGACACAGGATACTTACGGCTACACCTTC
size: -; J: TRBJ1-4; D: -; V: TRBV19; CDR3: CASSISATNEKLFF; DNA: TGTGCCAGTAGTATCAGCGCAACTAATGAAAAACTGTTTTTT